These 2 T cell receptor beta chains share one sample of origin, sequenced in a study of Ad26.COV2.S vaccination and SARS-CoV-2 variants. Repertoires were generated with immunoSEQ multiplex PCR, while TCRdb's copy carries only in-frame clones and drops some. The top ten hold about 6.4% of the sample, which has more than 300,000 clones, 88% seen once. As for treatment: 15 to 20 received Ad26.COV2.S at low or high dose, single or two shots; roughly five received placebo; per-sample allocation not given. The investigators took samples on day 63 after the first vaccine or placebo injection. The sample consisted of peripheral blood, taken in a trial of Ad26.COV2.S vaccine versus placebo. These TCRs come from a person aged 18-65 years who received the Ad26.COV2.S COVID-19 vaccine or a placebo.

Here the CDR3 reads CASSQDFRQTYNEQFF. The CDR3, as DNA: TGCGCCAGCAGCCAAGATTTTAGACAGACCTACAATGAGCAGTTCTTC. The chain carries TRBV4-3 and TRBJ2-1; weak D call: TRBD1 (5 bases). V lost 0 bases and J 2 bases, leaving 11 bases between the germline ends. CDR1 is LGHNA, CDR2 YSLEER, per germline. The CDR3 sequence is 16 residues long.

The chain links TRBV18 to TRBJ2-3, with TRBD2 matching over 11 bases. The V gene end was trimmed by 4 bases and the J gene end by 2 bases; junction bases not matched to a gene: 8. Germline CDR1 is KGHSH and CDR2 is LQKENI. The CDR3 extends over 17 amino acids. CDR3 bases: TGTGCCAGCTCACGGGGGACTAGCGGAGCTAACACAGATACGCAGTATTTT. Encoded protein: CASSRGTSGANTDTQYF.